Following are 24 T cell receptor beta chains from one sample sequenced in a study of HIV-infected patients and healthy controls. Reverse transcription used about 510 ng RNA and constant-region primers for alpha and beta. Separate chain-specific third strand synthesis with multiplexing indices produced the alpha and beta libraries. TCRdb fed the 5' RACE reads into MiXCR, producing one record per CDR3 protein. The table includes approximately 13,000 distinct CDR3 sequences, 4.5% to 5.5% detected once. No cell fractionation was done, so the repertoire covers all unsorted peripheral blood T cells. What was sequenced was blood. Every receptor here comes from an adult in good health.

This clonotype came up many times. CDR3 DNA: TGCAGTGCACAGTCACTCCGGGAGAGGCTCAATGAGCAGTTCTTC. Protein: CSAQSLRERLNEQFF. This sequence joins TRBV20-1 and TRBJ2-1, with a tentative D call TRBD2 (6 bases). Deletions cut 6 bases from V and 6 bases from J, with 21 bases between. Germline values: CDR1 DFQATT, CDR2 SNEGSKA (reference sequence). This CDR3 contains 15 residues.

V and J are TRBV2 and TRBJ1-3; 8 bases line up with TRBD1. This CDR3 is 17 amino acids long. The germline V gene encodes CDR1 SNHLY and CDR2 FYNNEI. V dropped 4 bases and J dropped 0; count of bases not matched to a gene: 8. CDR3: CASSGTGLTISGNTIYF. CDR3 bases: TGTGCCAGCAGTGGGACAGGGCTAACTATCTCTGGAAACACCATATATTTT.

By share of the sample, this clonotype is medium-sized. This sequence joins TRBV7-6 and TRBJ2-7, with a tentative D call TRBD2 (6 bases). From germline, CDR1 is SGHVS and CDR2 FNYEAQ. Trimming removed 1 base at V and 4 bases at J, with 14 bases between. The CDR3 has 15 residues. CDR3 bases: TGTGCCAGCAGCTTAGACGATGGACTAACATACGAGCAGTACTTC. Translation gives CASSLDDGLTYEQYF.

This clonotype was detected many times. The chain recombines TRBV10-3 with TRBJ2-7, with TRBD1 identical over 7 bases. V lost 5 bases and J lost 2; bases outside the gene matches: 9. Germline CDR1 and CDR2: ENHRY and SYGVKD. This CDR3 contains 15 residues. Here the CDR3 reads CAISRTGSGAYEQYF. The CDR3 coding sequence is TGTGCCATCAGTCGGACAGGTTCTGGTGCCTACGAGCAGTACTTC.

In this sample, this clonotype is medium-sized. The chain joins TRBV15 to TRBJ2-1; D ambiguous. In germline, CDR1 is LNHNV, CDR2 YYDKDF (reference sequence). There are 15 residues in the CDR3. The ends were cut back, 1 base at V and 1 base at J, with 8 bases in the middle. As DNA, the CDR3 is TGTGCCACCAGCAGAGGGGTATTGTCCTACAATGAGCAGTTCTTC. It specifies CATSRGVLSYNEQFF.

This clonotype has a count of ten or more. The chain carries TRBV6-1 and TRBJ2-1, with D possibly TRBD2 on 7 matching bases. The CDR3 extends over 16 amino acids. The germline V and J ends were trimmed by 8 bases and 5 bases, with 22 bases remaining between them. The germline gives CDR1 MNHNS, CDR2 SASEGT. The CDR3 reads CASSPEGGGGHNEQFF. In DNA, the CDR3 is TGTGCCAGCTCCCCTGAGGGTGGCGGGGGCCACAATGAGCAGTTCTTC.

By proportion, this clonotype is medium-sized. The chain is built from TRBV20-1 and TRBJ2-7, with 7 bases matching TRBD1. This CDR3 region has 13 residues. V trimming: 8 bases; J trimming: 0 bases; junction bases outside the gene matches: 7. Germline V CDR1 and CDR2: DFQATT, SNEGSKA (reference sequence). CDR3: CSTRRDSSYEQYF. The CDR3 coding sequence is TGCAGTACACGCCGGGACAGCTCCTACGAGCAGTACTTC.

Judged by abundance, this clonotype is medium-sized (0.01 to 0.1%). The genes are TRBV7-8 and TRBJ1-5; 12 nucleotides line up with TRBD1. The V gene end was trimmed by 6 bases and the J gene end by 4 bases; junction bases not matched to a gene: 10. This CDR3 region has 17 residues. Germline V gene sequence: CDR1 SGHVS, CDR2 FQNEAQ. The CDR3 DNA reads as TGTGCCAGCAGATCCGGGACAGGGGGCATCTATAATCAGCCCCAGCATTTT. Translation: CASRSGTGGIYNQPQHF. The full variable domain, with the rest looked up from reference TRBV7-8 and TRBJ1-5, is GAGVSQSPRYKVAKRGQDVALRCDPISGHVSLFWYQQALGQGPEFLTYFQNEAQLDKSGLPSDRFFAERPEGSVSTLKIQRTQQEDSAVYLCASRSGTGGIYNQPQHFGDGTRLSIL.

This clonotype was seen ten or more times. The V gene is TRBV19, the J gene TRBJ2-6; tentative D call: TRBD1 (5 bases). The CDR3 consists of 16 residues. The germline gives CDR1 LNHDA, CDR2 SQIVND (reference sequence). V was trimmed by 3 bases and J by 0 bases, leaving 9 bases between them. CDR3 loop: CASSIRTSSGANVLTF. In DNA form, the CDR3 reads TGTGCCAGTAGTATTCGGACAAGCTCTGGGGCCAACGTCCTGACTTTC.

This clonotype occurred many times. The V and J genes are TRBV18 and TRBJ2-1; a weak D match, TRBD2 (5 bases). The ends were cut back, 3 bases at V and 0 bases at J, with 15 bases in the middle. Germline values: CDR1 KGHSH, CDR2 LQKENI. This CDR3 comprises 17 residues. The CDR3 region has the DNA TGTGCCAGCTCACCGACTTCCGGAGGCGGCTCCTACAATGAGCAGTTCTTC. Encoded protein: CASSPTSGGGSYNEQFF.

This clonotype came up many times. The chain uses TRBV5-4 and TRBJ1-1; 8 bases are a match to TRBD1. The CDR3 runs 16 residues. CDR1 is SGHNT, CDR2 YYREEE, per germline (reference sequence). V lost 0 bases, J lost 4 bases, and 8 bases stayed unmatched. The CDR3 reads CASSLGGTGGSTEAFF. The DNA for the CDR3 is TGTGCCAGCAGCTTGGGAGGGACAGGCGGAAGCACTGAAGCTTTCTTT. Variable domain in full (rest from reference TRBV5-4 and TRBJ1-1): ETGVTQSPTHLIKTRGQQVTLRCSSQSGHNTVSWYQQALGQGPQFIFQYYREEENGRGNFPPRFSGLQFPNYSSELNVNALELDDSALYLCASSLGGTGGSTEAFFGQGTRLTVV.

This clonotype appeared a few times. The rearrangement joins TRBV20-1 to TRBJ2-6; no reliable D call. V dropped 2 bases and J dropped 2 bases, with 7 bases sitting between them. In germline, CDR1 is DFQATT, CDR2 SNEGSKA (reference sequence). The CDR3 sequence is 14 residues long. The CDR3 sequence: CSARISPGANVLTF. The CDR3 bases are TGCAGTGCTAGAATCTCCCCTGGGGCCAACGTCCTGACTTTC.

This clonotype rates as medium-sized. This chain connects TRBV7-9 to TRBJ2-3; 8 nucleotides align to TRBD1. Germline trimming cut 5 bases from V and 0 bases from J; bases unmatched to any gene: 1. CDR1 is SEHNR, CDR2 FQNEAQ, per germline (reference sequence). This CDR3 has 14 residues. The DNA for the CDR3 is TGTGCCAGCAGCGGGGACAGGAGCACAGATACGCAGTATTTT. Translating it yields CASSGDRSTDTQYF. The variable domain in full, with the rest retrieved from reference TRBV7-9 and TRBJ2-3, is DTGVSQNPRHKITKRGQNVTFRCDPISEHNRLYWYRQTLGQGPEFLTYFQNEAQLEKSRLLSDRFSAERPKGSFSTLEIQRTEQGDSAMYLCASSGDRSTDTQYFGPGTRLTVL.

This clonotype was found many times. The chain has TRBV15 and TRBJ2-7; D is unclear. V was pared by 0 bases and J by 3 bases, with 12 bases between. Germline lookup yields CDR1 LNHNV and CDR2 YYDKDF (reference sequence). The CDR3 sequence is 15 residues long. CDR3: CATSRDHGVNYEQYF. Here the CDR3 DNA reads TGTGCCACCAGCAGAGATCACGGCGTAAACTACGAGCAGTACTTC.

This clonotype was detected ten times or more. The gene calls are TRBV6-4 and TRBJ2-3; 9 bases fit TRBD2. The CDR3 length is 15 residues. J lost 5 bases, V lost 5 bases, and 8 bases had no gene match. The germline V gene encodes CDR1 MRHNA and CDR2 SNTAGT. CDR3 amino acids: CASSLSGGTRDTQYF. CDR3 nucleotides: TGTGCCAGCAGTCTTAGCGGGGGTACACGAGATACGCAGTATTTT.

The rearrangement links TRBV6-1 to TRBJ2-7; TRBD1 aligns across 11 bases. Germline CDR1 reads MNHNS; CDR2 reads SASEGT. CDR3 length: 15 amino acids. V lost 3 bases, J lost 3 bases, and 4 bases stayed unmatched. The CDR3 sequence: CASSEGQGVFYEQYF. CDR3 in DNA: TGTGCCAGCAGTGAGGGACAGGGGGTTTTCTACGAGCAGTACTTC.

This clonotype was counted at least ten times. V gene TRBV9 combines with J gene TRBJ2-3, with 8 bases matching TRBD2. CDR1 is SGDLS, CDR2 YYNGEE, per germline. The J segment lost 2 bases and the V segment lost 5 bases, leaving 7 bases of the junction unmatched. The CDR3 extends over 15 amino acids. For the CDR3, the DNA is TGTGCCAGCAGTGGGGTAGCGGGGAACACAGATACGCAGTATTTT. Translating gives CASSGVAGNTDTQYF.

This clonotype showed up many times. An end of the junction differs from the germline gene, which may be a read error. V and J are TRBV7-6 and TRBJ1-5; D gene ambiguous. Per the germline V gene, CDR1 is SGHVS and CDR2 is FNYEAQ. The CDR3 totals 19 residues. The CDR3 reads CASSLVRPPAGLGNRPQHF. As DNA, the CDR3 is TGTGCCAGCAGCTTAGTGAGGCCCCCCGCAGGCCTGGGGAATCGGCCCCAGCATTTT.

This clonotype was counted many times. J is TRBJ1-2 and V is TRBV12-3 or TRBV12-4, with a possible D match to TRBD1 (5 bases). The CDR3 runs 15 residues. Trimming pared 5 bases from V and 2 bases from J, leaving 15 bases between. For the CDR3, the DNA is TGTGCCAGCAGTAGAAAACTGCAGGGAAACTATGGCTACACCTTC. It encodes CASSRKLQGNYGYTF.

This clonotype was counted many times. V gene TRBV12-3 or TRBV12-4 combines with J gene TRBJ2-3, with a weak D call TRBD1 (6 bases). V dropped 7 bases and J dropped 5 bases, with 19 bases sitting between them. The length of the CDR3 is 15 residues. The CDR3 DNA reads TGTGCCAGCACTATTATGACAGGACAACTAGATACGCAGTATTTT. Translating gives CASTIMTGQLDTQYF.

By its share, this clonotype is medium-sized. The J gene is TRBJ1-4, the V gene TRBV2; D is perhaps TRBD1 (5 bases). Trimming cost V 2 bases and J 8 bases, with 15 bases left between them. In germline, CDR1 is SNHLY, CDR2 FYNNEI. The CDR3 spans 15 residues. CDR3 protein: CASSEHAGFNEKLFF. DNA of the CDR3: TGTGCCAGCAGTGAACACGCAGGGTTTAACGAAAAACTGTTTTTT.

In this sample, this clonotype is medium-sized. This chain joins TRBV6-6 and TRBJ1-5; TRBD1 matches at 10 bases. This CDR3 is built from 17 residues. Germline CDR1 and CDR2: MNHNY and SVGAGI (reference sequence). V was clipped by 6 bases and J by 3 bases; unmatched bases: 11. CDR3 residues: CASRQRDRGMFNQPQHF. The CDR3 region has the DNA TGTGCCAGCAGGCAACGGGACAGGGGAATGTTCAATCAGCCCCAGCATTTT.

Sample share makes this clonotype medium-sized (0.01 to 0.1%). This chain uses TRBV28 with TRBJ2-7; possibly TRBD2 for D (6 bases). CDR1 MDHEN and CDR2 SYDVKM come from the germline V gene. Trimming removed 2 bases from V and 5 bases from J, with 16 bases in between. The CDR3 is 15 residues long. The CDR3 here is CASSLVGRGNNEQYF. Written as DNA, the CDR3 is TGTGCCAGCAGTTTAGTGGGGCGGGGCAACAACGAGCAGTACTTC.

This clonotype has at least ten counts. The chain combines TRBV5-1 with TRBJ2-3, with D unresolved. Trimming took off 3 bases at V and 1 base at J, with 12 bases between the two ends. Germline assignment: CDR1 SGHRS and CDR2 YFSETQ. The length of the CDR3 is 15 residues. CDR3 amino acids: CASSSPPYRTDTQYF. The CDR3 coding sequence is TGCGCCAGCAGCTCTCCCCCCTACCGCACAGATACGCAGTATTTT. Full variable domain (missing parts from reference TRBV5-1 and TRBJ2-3): KAGVTQTPRYLIKTRGQQVTLSCSPISGHRSVSWYQQTPGQGLQFLFEYFSETQRNKGNFPGRFSGRQFSNSRSEMNVSTLELGDSALYLCASSSPPYRTDTQYFGPGTRLTVL.